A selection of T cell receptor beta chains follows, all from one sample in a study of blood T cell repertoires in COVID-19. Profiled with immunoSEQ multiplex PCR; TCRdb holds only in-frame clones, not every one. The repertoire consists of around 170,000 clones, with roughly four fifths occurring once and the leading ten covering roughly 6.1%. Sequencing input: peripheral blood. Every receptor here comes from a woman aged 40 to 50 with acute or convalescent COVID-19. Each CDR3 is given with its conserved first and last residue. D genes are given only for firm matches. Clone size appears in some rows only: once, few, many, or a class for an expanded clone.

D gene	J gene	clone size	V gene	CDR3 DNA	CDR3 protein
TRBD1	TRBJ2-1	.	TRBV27	TGTGCCAGGGAGGGACAGGGCAATGAGCAGTTCTTC	CAREGQGNEQFF
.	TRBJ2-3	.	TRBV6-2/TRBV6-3	TGTGCCAGCAGTTTGAAACCTTGGAGATTTCGTACTAGCACAGATACGCAGTATTTT	CASSLKPWRFRTSTDTQYF
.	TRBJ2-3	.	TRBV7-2	TGTGCCAGCAGCTTAAGAGGCGTCACAGATACGCAGTATTTT	CASSLRGVTDTQYF
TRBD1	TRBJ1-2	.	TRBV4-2	TGTGCCAGCAGCGGGGTTACAGGGGGGGATGGCTACACCTTC	CASSGVTGGDGYTF
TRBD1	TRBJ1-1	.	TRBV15	TGTGCCACCAGCAGAGGACAGGGGGGTCGCACTGAAGCTTTCTTT	CATSRGQGGRTEAFF
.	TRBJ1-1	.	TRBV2	TGTGCCAGCAGTGAGGGGAGCCCTGAAGCTTTCTTT	CASSEGSPEAFF
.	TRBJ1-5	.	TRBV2	TGTGCCAGCAGAGAGGACAGATATGATCAGCCCCAGCATTTT	CASREDRYDQPQHF
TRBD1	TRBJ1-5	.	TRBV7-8	TGTGCCAGCAGCTCTAACACAGGGGCCCAGCATTTT	CASSSNTGAQHF
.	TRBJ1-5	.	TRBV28	TGTGCCAGCAGTTTATTTCGGGGGGATCAGCCCCAGCATTTT	CASSLFRGDQPQHF
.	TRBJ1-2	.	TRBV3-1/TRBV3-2	TGTGCCAGCAGCCAGCGGGTTCTCGGCTACACCTTC	CASSQRVLGYTF
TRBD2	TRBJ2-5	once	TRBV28	TGTGCCAGCAGTTACCCGGGACTAGCGGGAGCGGAGACCCAGTACTTC	CASSYPGLAGAETQYF
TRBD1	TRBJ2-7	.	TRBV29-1	TGCAGCGTTTCCGGGACAGGGGCCCACCTTTTCCATTTCCCTGAGTACGAGCAGTACTTC	CSVSGTGAHLFHFPEYEQYF
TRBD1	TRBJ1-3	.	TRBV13	TGTGCCAGCAGCTTAAGAGACAGGGCGGAAGGAAACACCATATATTTT	CASSLRDRAEGNTIYF
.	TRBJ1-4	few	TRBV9	TGTGCCAGCAGCAAGGGGGGGCGTGAAAAACTGTTTTTT	CASSKGGREKLFF
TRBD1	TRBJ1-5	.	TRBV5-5	TGTGCCAGCAGCGAACAGGGGACTTATCAGCCCCAGCATTTT	CASSEQGTYQPQHF
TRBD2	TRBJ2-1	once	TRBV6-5	TGTGCCAGCAGGAACCTCCTAGCGGCGCAGTTCTTC	CASRNLLAAQFF
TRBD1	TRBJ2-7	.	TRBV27	TGTGCCAGCAGTGACCCGAGACTCGGGACAGGCGGGGCCTACGAGCAGTACTTC	CASSDPRLGTGGAYEQYF
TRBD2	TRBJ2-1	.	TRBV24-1	TGTGCCACCAGTGATCTTAGCGGGACGCCCAATGAGCAGTTCTTC	CATSDLSGTPNEQFF
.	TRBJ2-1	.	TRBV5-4	TGTGCCAGCCTGGCCAGGGAGGCCAATGAGCAGTTCTTC	CASLAREANEQFF
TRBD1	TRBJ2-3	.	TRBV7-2	TGTGCCAGCAGCTTGGGGGACAGGGATAGCACAGATACGCAGTATTTT	CASSLGDRDSTDTQYF
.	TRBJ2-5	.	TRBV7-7	TGTGCTAGCAGCCCCACAGGGGAGACCCAGTACTTC	CASSPTGETQYF
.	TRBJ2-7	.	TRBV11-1	TGTGCCAGCAGCCGATTTGGAGGGAACTCCTACGAGCAGTACTTC	CASSRFGGNSYEQYF
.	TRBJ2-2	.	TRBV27	TGTGCCAGCAGTTTAGGGCAAAACACCGGGGAGCTGTTTTTT	CASSLGQNTGELFF
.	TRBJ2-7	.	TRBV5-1	TGCGCCAGCAGGGGGGGTGGCGGCTCCTACGAGCAGTACTTC	CASRGGGGSYEQYF
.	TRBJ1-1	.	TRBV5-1	TGCGCCAGCAGCTCCGCGTCGATTTTGAACACTGAAGCTTTCTTT	CASSSASILNTEAFF
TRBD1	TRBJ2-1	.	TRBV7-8	TGTGCCAGCAGCCCCGGAACAACAGGGGTTGGGGCCCAGTTCTTC	CASSPGTTGVGAQFF
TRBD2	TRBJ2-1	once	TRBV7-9	TGTGCCAGCAGCTTAGTACTAGCGGCCTTAAGCTACAATGAGCAGTTCTTC	CASSLVLAALSYNEQFF
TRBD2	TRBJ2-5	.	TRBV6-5	TGTGCCAGCAGGATCTCTAGCGGGAGATGGGAGACCCAGTACTTC	CASRISSGRWETQYF
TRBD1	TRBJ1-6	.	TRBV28	TGTGCCAGCAGTTTCTTGGACAGGGGGCCGGCATATAATTCACCCCTCCACTTT	CASSFLDRGPAYNSPLHF
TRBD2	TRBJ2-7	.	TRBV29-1	TGCAGCGTTGAGGGGGATGGGAGGGCCGAGCAGTACTTC	CSVEGDGRAEQYF
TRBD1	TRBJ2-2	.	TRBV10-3	TGTGCCATCAGTGAACAGGGGGCGAACACCGGGGAGCTGTTTTTT	CAISEQGANTGELFF
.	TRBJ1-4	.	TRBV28	TGTGCCAGCAGTAACCCCCTTGGAGGAGGCGATGAAAAACTGTTTTTT	CASSNPLGGGDEKLFF
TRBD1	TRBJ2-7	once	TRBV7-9	TGTGCCAGCAGCTTAAATTCAGGGGGCGAGCAGTACTTC	CASSLNSGGEQYF
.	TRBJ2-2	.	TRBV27	TGTGCCAGCAGTTTAAGTCAGGGGCCGGGCGGGGAGCTGTTTTTT	CASSLSQGPGGELFF
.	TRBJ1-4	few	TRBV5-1	TGCGCCAGCAGCTTGGTATGGGGAGCTAATGAAAAACTGTTTTTT	CASSLVWGANEKLFF
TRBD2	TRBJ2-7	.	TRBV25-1	TGTGCCAGCAGTCCGGGAGGCTCCTACGAGCAGTACTTC	CASSPGGSYEQYF
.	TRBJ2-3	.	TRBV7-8	TGTGCCAGCAGCTTACCCCCCCAGCGGGGCACAGATACGCAGTATTTT	CASSLPPQRGTDTQYF
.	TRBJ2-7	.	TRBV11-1	TGTGCCAGCAGCCCCCTCTTAACCTACGAGCAGTACTTC	CASSPLLTYEQYF
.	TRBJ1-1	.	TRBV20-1	TGCAGTGCTAGTGGGCAGATGAACACTGAAGCTTTCTTT	CSASGQMNTEAFF
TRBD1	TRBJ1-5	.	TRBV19	TGTGCCAGTAGTCCAAGGACAGGCCTCGCTCAGCCCCAGCATTTT	CASSPRTGLAQPQHF
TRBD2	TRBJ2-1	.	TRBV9	TGTGCCAGCAGCGCTATCAGCGGGAGGGGGTACAATGAGCAGTTCTTC	CASSAISGRGYNEQFF
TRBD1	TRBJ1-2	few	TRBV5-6	TGTGCCAGCAGCTCGGGACAGTCCTATGGCTACACCTTC	CASSSGQSYGYTF
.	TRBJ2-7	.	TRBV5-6	TGTGCCAGCACCCACTTGGGCAGGGTTTCCTACGAGCAGTACTTC	CASTHLGRVSYEQYF
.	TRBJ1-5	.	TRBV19	TGTGCCAGTAGTATAGATCCCGACAGGATTAATCAGCCCCAGCATTTT	CASSIDPDRINQPQHF
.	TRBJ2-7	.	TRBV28	TGTGCCAGCAGTCTACCAGGACAGACCTACGAGCAGTACTTC	CASSLPGQTYEQYF
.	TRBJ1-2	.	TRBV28	TGTGCCAGCAGTTCCGGTTATGGCTACACCTTC	CASSSGYGYTF
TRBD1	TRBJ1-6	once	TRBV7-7	TGTGCTAGCAGCCCGGGGACAGCGAATTCACCCCTCCACTTT	CASSPGTANSPLHF
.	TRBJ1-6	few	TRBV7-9	TGTGCCAGCAGCTTCAGTACCCCCCTCCACTTT	CASSFSTPLHF
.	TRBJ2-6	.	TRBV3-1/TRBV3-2	TGTGCCAGCAGCCAACCCCAGGGTTCCGGGGCCAACGTCCTGACTTTC	CASSQPQGSGANVLTF
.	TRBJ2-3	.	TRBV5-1	TGCGCCAGCAGCCCGGTAGTCAGCACAGATACGCAGTATTTT	CASSPVVSTDTQYF
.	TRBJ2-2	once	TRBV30	TGTGCCTGGATCGTTGGGACACTGAACACCGGGGAGCTGTTTTTT	CAWIVGTLNTGELFF
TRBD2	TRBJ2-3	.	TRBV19	TGTGCCAGTAGTACCCGGGGGGGGCCAGATACGCAGTATTTT	CASSTRGGPDTQYF
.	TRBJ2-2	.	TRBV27	TGTGCCAGCAGTTTCGACGGGATCTCCGGGGAGCTGTTTTTT	CASSFDGISGELFF
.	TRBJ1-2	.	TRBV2	TGTGCCAGCAGGCGACAGCGCTATGGCTACACCTTC	CASRRQRYGYTF
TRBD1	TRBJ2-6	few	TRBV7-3	TGTGCCAGCAGCGCCAGACAGGGGGCTGGGGCCAACGTCCTGACTTTC	CASSARQGAGANVLTF